This TCR beta chain was sequenced during a study of response to subunit inactivated influenza vaccine (dated by TCRdb to 2016 to 2019). As for the study more broadly: Deep quantitative T cell receptor repertoire profiling was used in the study to track responses to a trivalent subunit inactivated influenza vaccine. What the work shows at the level of the full study, not this receptor alone: The authors suggested that each seasonal influenza vaccination may recruit only a limited number of new T cells.

Libraries came from RT-PCR. The sequencing machine was an Illumina HiSeq 2500. In-frame beta chains were kept once TCRdb had trimmed the public reads at Q25 with fastp and called clones with MiXCR. Under each unique CDR3 protein, matching rows form one entry showing the most common genes and DNA. This sample comprises approximately 490,000 distinct CDR3 sequences, 7.2% of them detected only once. The ten largest clones represent less than 15% of the sample. In regard to this clonotype: Its antigen specificity is not known. No base quality information exists; no much larger clone differs at one position.

V and J are truncated by 1 base and 2 bases respectively, leaving an intervening sequence of 7 bases. The CDR3 sequence holds 14 residues, the cysteine and phenylalanine included. The read is trimmed to its CDR3 DNA, 42 bases read in frame from base 1. From a lookup of the germline V gene, CDR1 and CDR2 are KGHDR and SFDVKD. The sequence joins TRBV24-1 to TRBJ2-5, with the identity of the D gene unclear. The starting material was PBMCs from blood, obtained around 25 months after vaccination. The receptor was isolated from a man aged 45-69 years who received an inactivated influenza vaccine. Donor details come from another sample of the same person, matched by shared clones. For the CDR3, the sequence is CATSDLGGQETQYF. The bases are TGTGCCACCAGTGATTTAGGCGGACAAGAGACCCAGTACTTC.